This passage covers 16 T cell receptor beta chains from one sample sequenced in a study of blood T cell repertoires in COVID-19. Clones were sequenced by immunoSEQ multiplex PCR, and TCRdb holds only the in-frame ones, with some missing. The sample records more than 100,000 clones, almost 90% being singletons. The material sequenced was peripheral blood. The receptors stem from a woman aged 50 to 65 with active or convalescent COVID-19.

The genes are TRBV11-2 and TRBJ2-7; 15 bases are a match to TRBD2. The CDR3 totals 18 residues. CDR1 SGHAT and CDR2 FQNNGV come from the germline V gene. The V gene end was trimmed by 1 base and the J gene end by 1 base; junction bases not matched to a gene: 5. CDR3 residues: CASSLVPGLAGGSYEQYF. Written as DNA, the CDR3 is TGTGCCAGCAGCTTAGTGCCGGGACTAGCGGGAGGTTCCTACGAGCAGTACTTC.

The J gene is TRBJ1-3, the V gene TRBV30, with 7 bases fitting TRBD1. Germline V gives CDR1 GTSNPN, CDR2 SVGIG (reference sequence). The CDR3 length is 17 residues. V shed 2 bases and J 1 base; nucleotides not matched to a gene: 11. In nucleotides, the CDR3 is TGTGCCTGGAGTCCACCCTGGGGCAGGGGGTCTGGAAACACCATATATTTT. This sequence encodes CAWSPPWGRGSGNTIYF.

The chain joins TRBV6-5 to TRBJ2-1, with TRBD2 matching 7 bases. Germline CDR1 reads MNHEY; CDR2 reads SVGAGI. This CDR3 is 14 amino acids long. V lost 1 base to trimming and J lost 9 bases; unmatched junction nucleotides: 6. The CDR3 nucleotides are TGTGCCAGCAGTTACTTTGCGGGAGAAATTGAGCAGTTCTTC. Translating gives CASSYFAGEIEQFF.

The chain carries TRBV3-1 (or the pseudogene TRBV3-2) and TRBJ2-7; the D gene is possibly TRBD1 (7 bases). The length of the CDR3 is 12 residues. V shed 10 bases and J shed 4 bases, with 14 bases lying between them. CDR1 and CDR2 from the germline V gene are LGHDT and YNNKEL (reference sequence). The CDR3 DNA reads TGTGCCACCAGGGGGAGGTCGTACGAGCAGTACTTC. The encoded protein is CATRGRSYEQYF.

This sequence joins TRBV7-3 and TRBJ2-1; TRBD1 matches at 11 bases. With 5 bases clipped from V and 5 bases from J, the junction kept 5 bases outside the gene matches. Germline V gene data show CDR1 as SGHTA and CDR2 as FQGTGA. The CDR3 is 15 amino acids. The CDR3 loop is CASSQGQGEHNEQFF. In nucleotides, the CDR3 is TGTGCCAGCAGCCAGGGACAGGGGGAACACAATGAGCAGTTCTTC.

The J gene is TRBJ2-1, the V gene TRBV4-2; D is perhaps TRBD1 (6 bases). Germline CDR1 is LGHNA and CDR2 is YNFKEQ. V was trimmed by 5 bases and J by 0 bases, leaving 14 bases between them. The CDR3 sequence is 16 residues long. This chain's CDR3 is CASSSQGSSSYNEQFF. The DNA of the CDR3 is TGTGCCAGCAGCTCACAGGGTTCTAGCTCCTACAATGAGCAGTTCTTC.

The chain is built from TRBV7-2 and TRBJ2-1, with 10 bases fitting TRBD1. V trimming: 5 bases; J trimming: 6 bases; junction bases outside the gene matches: 7. This CDR3 spans 15 amino acids. Germline V lookup: CDR1 SGHTA, CDR2 FQGNSA. The DNA of the CDR3 is TGTGCCAGCAGCATACAGACAGGGGGCTCCAATGAGCAGTTCTTC. The encoded protein is CASSIQTGGSNEQFF.

This clone appeared a single time. The rearrangement joins TRBV28 to TRBJ2-7; no clear D gene. Germline values: CDR1 MDHEN, CDR2 SYDVKM. Trimming stripped 4 bases from V and 0 bases from J, with 4 bases between. The CDR3 totals 12 residues. The CDR3 loop reads CASSSNSYEQYF. DNA for the CDR3: TGTGCCAGCAGTTCAAACTCCTACGAGCAGTACTTC.

The V gene is TRBV28, the J gene TRBJ2-5, with D possibly TRBD1 on 6 matching bases. The CDR3 sequence is 18 residues long. Germline CDR1 MDHEN, CDR2 SYDVKM. Trimming took off 2 bases at V and 5 bases at J, with 24 bases between the two ends. As DNA, the CDR3 is TGTGCCAGCAGTTTACCGTTTGGGGTTAACAGGGATAGCGAGACCCAGTACTTC. It encodes CASSLPFGVNRDSETQYF. Drawing the rest from reference TRBV28 and TRBJ2-5, the complete variable domain is DVKVTQSSRYLVKRTGEKVFLECVQDMDHENMFWYRQDPGLGLRLIYFSYDVKMKEKGDIPEGYSVSREKKERFSLILESASTNQTSMYLCASSLPFGVNRDSETQYFGPGTRLLVL.

V and J are TRBV10-3 and TRBJ2-5, with D possibly being TRBD2 (6 bases). The CDR3 covers 15 residues. The germline V gene has CDR1 ENHRY and CDR2 SYGVKD. V gave up 3 bases and J gave up 5 bases, with 16 bases separating them. CDR3 loop: CAISDAGGTWETQYF. In DNA, the CDR3 is TGTGCCATCAGTGACGCCGGCGGGACCTGGGAGACCCAGTACTTC.

Here the CDR3 reads CASSSRALAGGDQETQYF. CDR3 coding DNA: TGTGCCAGCAGCTCCAGGGCACTAGCGGGAGGCGACCAAGAGACCCAGTACTTC. This chain links TRBV3-1 (or the pseudogene TRBV3-2) with TRBJ2-5, with 12 bases fitting TRBD2. Germline trimming cut 5 bases from V and 0 bases from J; bases unmatched to any gene: 10. This CDR3 has 18 residues. Germline values: CDR1 LGHDT, CDR2 YNNKEL (reference sequence).

This chain joins TRBV7-2 and TRBJ2-3; D is possibly TRBD2 (5 bases). Looked up from germline, CDR1 is SGHTA and CDR2 is FQGNSA. The CDR3 has 14 amino acids. Trimming removed 2 bases from V and 2 bases from J, with 8 bases in between. CDR3 amino acids: CASSLTGFTDTQYF. CDR3 nucleotide sequence: TGTGCCAGCAGCTTAACGGGATTCACAGATACGCAGTATTTT. Based on the CDR3 plus reference TRBV7-2 and TRBJ2-3, the full variable domain is GAGVSQSPSNKVTEKGKDVELRCDPISGHTALYWYRQSLGQGLEFLIYFQGNSAPDKSGLPSDRFSAERTGGSVSTLTIQRTQQEDSAVYLCASSLTGFTDTQYFGPGTRLTVL.

The chain uses TRBV5-4 and TRBJ2-1, with a weak D call TRBD1 (5 bases). Germline-derived CDR1 and CDR2 are SGHNT and YYREEE (reference sequence). V lost 0 bases, J lost 8 bases, and 12 bases lay in between. The CDR3 has 14 residues. The CDR3 reads CASSLASLGDEQFF. The CDR3 nucleotides read TGTGCCAGCAGCTTGGCCAGCCTAGGGGATGAGCAGTTCTTC.

About this clone: The same CDR3 also results from other DNA sequences found in this sample. J is TRBJ1-2 and V is TRBV5-4; no firm D call. Trimming took off 0 bases at V and 4 bases at J, with 7 bases between the two ends. The length of the CDR3 is 13 residues. CDR1 and CDR2 from the germline V gene are SGHNT and YYREEE (reference sequence). CDR3 DNA sequence: TGTGCCAGCAGCTTGGCCGGGAGCTATGGCTACACCTTC. Protein product: CASSLAGSYGYTF. The full variable domain, its missing parts supplied by reference TRBV5-4 and TRBJ1-2, is ETGVTQSPTHLIKTRGQQVTLRCSSQSGHNTVSWYQQALGQGPQFIFQYYREEENGRGNFPPRFSGLQFPNYSSELNVNALELDDSALYLCASSLAGSYGYTFGSGTRLTVV.

The chain joins TRBV7-8 to TRBJ1-2, with TRBD1 matching over 8 bases. Germline V gene data show CDR1 as SGHVS and CDR2 as FQNEAQ. The V gene end was trimmed by 11 bases and the J gene end by 1 base; junction bases not matched to a gene: 9. The CDR3 has 14 residues. DNA for the CDR3: TGTGCCTCGTCCGGACAGGGCCATAACTATGGCTACACCTTC. Residues: CASSGQGHNYGYTF.

The chain carries TRBV19 and TRBJ2-3, with 7 bases that match TRBD2. CDR1 and CDR2 (germline): LNHDA, SQIVND (reference sequence). After removal of 4 bases from V and 4 bases from J, the junction contained 8 bases not matched to a gene. The CDR3 totals 15 residues. CDR3 DNA: TGTGCCAGTAGTACCGGCGGGGCGGGGGCAGATACGCAGTATTTT. Encoded protein: CASSTGGAGADTQYF.